This passage covers 11 T cell receptor beta chains from one sample sequenced in a study of cytomegalovirus exposure and HLA in healthy donors. Method: immunoSEQ multiplex PCR; TCRdb's copy keeps in-frame clones and lacks some. The sample has about 110,000 clones; 90% to 96% are singletons. Sequences were obtained from PBMCs. These receptor sequences come from a woman younger than 35 in good health and CMV-seronegative.

The chain is built from TRBV4-2 and TRBJ2-3; 13 nucleotides match TRBD2. This CDR3 is built from 17 residues. J gave up 4 bases and V 4 bases, and 8 bases lay outside the gene matches. Germline V gene data show CDR1 as LGHNA and CDR2 as YNFKEQ. CDR3 coding DNA: TGTGCCAGCAGCCCAGGACTAGCGGGGGCCCGAGCAGATACGCAGTATTTT. Encoded protein: CASSPGLAGARADTQYF.

CDR3 in amino acids: CASSLASLSGNTIYF. CDR3 nucleotides: TGTGCCAGCAGTTTAGCGAGTTTATCTGGAAACACCATATATTTT. V gene TRBV28 combines with J gene TRBJ1-3; D unresolved. The CDR3 length is 15 residues. Deletions cut 2 bases from V and 1 base from J, with 9 bases between. Germline loops: CDR1 MDHEN, CDR2 SYDVKM.

This sequence joins TRBV6-1 and TRBJ2-7; TRBD2 is a possible D gene (6 bases). Trimming shortened V by 7 bases and J by 6 bases, and 16 bases separated the two germline ends. The germline gives CDR1 MNHNS, CDR2 SASEGT. The CDR3 spans 13 residues. CDR3 region: CASKWAGSGEQYF. The CDR3 DNA reads as TGTGCCAGCAAGTGGGCGGGGAGTGGCGAGCAGTACTTC.

The chain combines TRBV5-4 with TRBJ2-3, with D maybe TRBD1 (5 bases). This CDR3 spans 14 amino acids. V lost 6 bases and J 0 bases, leaving 11 bases between the germline ends. Per germline, CDR1 SGHNT and CDR2 YYREEE (reference sequence). The CDR3 DNA sequence: TGTGCCAGCACCTGGGGCGCTAGCACAGATACGCAGTATTTT. As protein: CASTWGASTDTQYF.

The chain recombines TRBV7-2 with TRBJ2-3; D is perhaps TRBD2 (7 bases). The CDR3 covers 16 residues. The V end was cut by 5 bases, the J end by 4 bases, with 19 bases between. Germline V gives CDR1 SGHTA, CDR2 FQGNSA. The DNA of the CDR3 is TGTGCCAGCAGCAACAACGGGGGGCTGTCGTCAGATACGCAGTATTTT. The encoded protein is CASSNNGGLSSDTQYF.

The chain recombines TRBV7-2 with TRBJ1-1, with TRBD1 identical over 9 bases. The V segment lost 2 bases and the J segment 10 bases; nucleotides outside the gene matches: 8. Germline V gene lookup returns CDR1 SGHTA and CDR2 FQGNSA. The CDR3 spans 14 residues. CDR3 coding DNA: TGTGCCAGCAGCTTACTAACGACAGGGGGGGGAGCTTTCTTT. Residues: CASSLLTTGGGAFF.

The sample holds one count of this clone. The chain uses TRBV9 and TRBJ2-3; possibly TRBD1 for D (6 bases). Per the germline V gene, CDR1 is SGDLS and CDR2 is YYNGEE. Trimming removed 3 bases at V and 0 bases at J, with 14 bases between. The CDR3 contains 16 residues. The CDR3 sequence: CASSGTTGTSTDTQYF. DNA for the CDR3: TGTGCCAGCAGCGGCACGACAGGAACTAGCACAGATACGCAGTATTTT. The variable domain in full, with the rest retrieved from reference TRBV9 and TRBJ2-3, is DSGVTQTPKHLITATGQRVTLRCSPRSGDLSVYWYQQSLDQGLQFLIQYYNGEERAKGNILERFSAQQFPDLHSELNLSSLELGDSALYFCASSGTTGTSTDTQYFGPGTRLTVL.

The rearrangement joins TRBV5-1 to TRBJ2-7; TRBD1 aligns across 8 bases. This CDR3 is built from 14 residues. Trimming took 2 bases from V and 5 from J; bases not matched to a gene: 6. Germline CDR1 SGHRS, CDR2 YFSETQ. CDR3 sequence: CASSFRTGRDEQYF. As DNA, the CDR3 is TGCGCCAGCAGCTTCCGGACAGGGCGTGACGAGCAGTACTTC.

The chain carries TRBV7-2 and TRBJ2-3, with no clear D. Trimming shortened V by 3 bases and J by 2 bases, and 9 bases separated the two germline ends. CDR3 size: 14 residues. The V gene's germline CDR1 is SGHTA and CDR2 FQGNSA. The CDR3 sequence is CASSLHSSTDTQYF. The CDR3 DNA follows: TGTGCCAGCAGCTTGCACAGTTCCACAGATACGCAGTATTTT.

The V call is TRBV7-8, the J call TRBJ2-7; D ambiguous. V was clipped by 5 bases and J by 3 bases, with 11 bases between them. Germline V gene lookup returns CDR1 SGHVS and CDR2 FQNEAQ. The CDR3 spans 13 residues. CDR3 bases: TGTGCCAGCAGCCCTAACTACAACTACGAGCAGTACTTC. It yields the protein CASSPNYNYEQYF.

The gene calls are TRBV6-5 and TRBJ2-1; 7 nucleotides match TRBD2. Germline V gene sequence: CDR1 MNHEY, CDR2 SVGAGI. This CDR3 region has 12 residues. The J segment lost 8 bases and the V segment lost 2 bases, leaving 0 bases of the junction unmatched. The CDR3 here is CASSYGGDEQFF. The CDR3 region has the DNA TGTGCCAGCAGTTACGGGGGGGATGAGCAGTTCTTC.